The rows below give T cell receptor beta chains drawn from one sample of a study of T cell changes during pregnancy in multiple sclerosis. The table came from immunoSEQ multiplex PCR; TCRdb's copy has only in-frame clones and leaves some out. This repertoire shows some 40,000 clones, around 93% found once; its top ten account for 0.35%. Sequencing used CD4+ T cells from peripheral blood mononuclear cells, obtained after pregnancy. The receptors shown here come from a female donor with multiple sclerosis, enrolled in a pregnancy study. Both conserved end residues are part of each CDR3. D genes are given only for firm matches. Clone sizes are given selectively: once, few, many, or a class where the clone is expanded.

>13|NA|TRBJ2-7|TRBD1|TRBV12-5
TGTGCTAGTGGTTTGGACGGGACAGGGAAGCCCGTTTTC
CASGLDGTGKPVF
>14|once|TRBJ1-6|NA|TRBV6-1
TGTGCCAGCGGAGACGGGATGTGGGATTCACCCCTCCACTTT
CASGDGMWDSPLHF
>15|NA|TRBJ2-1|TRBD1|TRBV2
TGTGCCAGCAGTGGGTCGGGACAGGGGGTCAATGAGCAGTTCTTC
CASSGSGQGVNEQFF
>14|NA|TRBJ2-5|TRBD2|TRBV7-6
TGTGCCAGCAGGCCCACTTGGGAGGGTCGGACCCAGTACTTC
CASRPTWEGRTQYF
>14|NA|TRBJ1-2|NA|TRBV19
TGTGCCAGTAGTATGGGACGGGACACCTATGGCTACACCTTC
CASSMGRDTYGYTF
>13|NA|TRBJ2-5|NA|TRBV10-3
TGTGCCCCCCCAGCCAGGGAACAAGAGACCCAGTACTTC
CAPPAREQETQYF
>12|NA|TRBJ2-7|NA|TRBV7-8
TGTGCCAGCAGCCCGCCGACGGAGAGGGTGCACTTC
CASSPPTERVHF
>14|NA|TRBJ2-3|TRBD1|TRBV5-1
TGCGCCAGCAGCGCGGACAGGAGGACAGATACGCAGTATTTT
CASSADRRTDTQYF
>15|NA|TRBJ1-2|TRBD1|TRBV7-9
TGTGCCAGCAGCGGGGGGACAGGGGCTAACTATGGCTACACCTTC
CASSGGTGANYGYTF
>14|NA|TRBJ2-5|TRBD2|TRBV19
TGTGCCAGTAGAAGCGGCGGGGGACAAGAGACCCAGTACTTC
CASRSGGGQETQYF
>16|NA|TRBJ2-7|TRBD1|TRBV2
TGTGCCAGCAGCCACTATGGGACAGAGAGTTCCTACGAGCAGTACTTC
CASSHYGTESSYEQYF
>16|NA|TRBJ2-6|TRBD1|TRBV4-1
TGCGCCAGCTTACCGGGACAGGGGTCTGGGGCCAACGTCCTGACTTTC
CASLPGQGSGANVLTF
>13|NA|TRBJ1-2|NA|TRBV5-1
TGCGCCAGCAGCTTGAGTCAGGGTCAGGGCTACACCTTC
CASSLSQGQGYTF
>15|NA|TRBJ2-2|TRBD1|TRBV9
TGTGCCAGCAGCGCGCGGACAGGGGCGGTCGGGGAGCTGTTTTTT
CASSARTGAVGELFF
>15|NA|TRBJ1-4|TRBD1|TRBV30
TGTGGCTGCCGTACAGGGGGCGTTGGTAATGAAAAACTGTTTTTT
CGCRTGGVGNEKLFF
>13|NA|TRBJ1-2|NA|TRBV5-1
TGCGCCAGCAGCTCCGGGAACCTCTATGGCTACACCTTC
CASSSGNLYGYTF
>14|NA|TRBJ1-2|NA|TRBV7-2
TGTGCCAGCAGCTTAGATGGGTCCGGGAGGGGCTACACCTTC
CASSLDGSGRGYTF
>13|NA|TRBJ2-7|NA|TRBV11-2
TGTGCCAGCAGCTTAGGAGCGGTTGGCGAGCAGTACTTC
CASSLGAVGEQYF
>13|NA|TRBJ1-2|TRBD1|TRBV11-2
TGTGCCAGCAGCTTTGACAGGGGAGATGGCTACACCTTC
CASSFDRGDGYTF
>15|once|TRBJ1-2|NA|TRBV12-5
TGTGCTAGTGGTTTAGGGGGGGTCCCTAACTATGGCTACACCTTC
CASGLGGVPNYGYTF
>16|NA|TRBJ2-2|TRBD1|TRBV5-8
TGTGCCAGCAGCTTGTCAGGGGGCGCTTGGACCGGGGAGCTGTTTTTT
CASSLSGGAWTGELFF
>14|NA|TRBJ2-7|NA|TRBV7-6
TGTGCCGGCAGCGTAACAGGTAGCTCCTACGAGCAGTACTTC
CAGSVTGSSYEQYF
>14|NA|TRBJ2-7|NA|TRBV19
TGTGCCAGTAGCTCTCCAGGTAATGCCTACGAGCAGTACTTC
CASSSPGNAYEQYF
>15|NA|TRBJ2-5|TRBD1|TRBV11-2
TGTGCCAGCAGCCAGGGACAGGGGAGGGGGGAGACCCAGTACTTC
CASSQGQGRGETQYF
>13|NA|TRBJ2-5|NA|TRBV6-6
TGTGCCATCGGACAGGGAGGGCAAGAGACCCAGTACTTC
CAIGQGGQETQYF
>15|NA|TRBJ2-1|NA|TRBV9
TGTGCCAGCAGCGTAGATGGGGCCTACGTCAATGAGCAGTTCTTC
CASSVDGAYVNEQFF
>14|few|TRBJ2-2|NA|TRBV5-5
TGTGCCAGCAGCCCTATAGGGCTAGCAGGGGAGCTGTTTTTT
CASSPIGLAGELFF
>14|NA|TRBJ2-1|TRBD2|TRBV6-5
TGTGCCAGCAGTCGAGCGGGGTATTACAATGAGCAGTTCTTC
CASSRAGYYNEQFF
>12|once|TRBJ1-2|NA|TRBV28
TGTGCCAGCAGTTCCCAGATCTATGGCTACACCTTC
CASSSQIYGYTF
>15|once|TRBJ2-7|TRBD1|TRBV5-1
TGCGCCAGCAGCGGGAGACAGGGGAGCTCCTACGAGCAGTACTTC
CASSGRQGSSYEQYF
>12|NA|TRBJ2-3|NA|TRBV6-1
TGTGCCAGCAGGAGGGACACAGATACGCAGTATTTT
CASRRDTDTQYF
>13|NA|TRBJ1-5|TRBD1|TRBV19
TGTGCCAGTAGTATCAGGGGGCTTCAGCCCCAGCATTTT
CASSIRGLQPQHF
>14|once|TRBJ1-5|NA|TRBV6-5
TGTGCCAGCAGCGCGGGAGGTAGCAATCAGCCCCAGCATTTT
CASSAGGSNQPQHF
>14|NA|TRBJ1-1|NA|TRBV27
TGTGCCAGCCAGCCAACCTCGATTACAGGAGAAGCTTTCTTT
CASQPTSITGEAFF
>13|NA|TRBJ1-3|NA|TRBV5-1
TGCGCCAGCAGCTTGGGTACGGTAAACACCATATATTTT
CASSLGTVNTIYF
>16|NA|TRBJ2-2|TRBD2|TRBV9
TGTGCCAGCAGTGTTAGCGGGGGGGCCGACACCGGGGAGCTGTTTTTT
CASSVSGGADTGELFF
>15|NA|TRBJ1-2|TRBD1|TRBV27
TGTGCCAGCAGTTTCACGGTAGACAGGGCGAGTGGCTACACCTTC
CASSFTVDRASGYTF
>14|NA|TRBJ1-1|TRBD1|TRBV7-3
TGTGCCAGCAGCTCCTCGACAGGGGGCACTGAAGCTTTCTTT
CASSSSTGGTEAFF
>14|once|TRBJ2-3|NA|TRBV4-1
TGCGCCAGCAGCCTCAGACAGAACACAGATACGCAGTATTTT
CASSLRQNTDTQYF
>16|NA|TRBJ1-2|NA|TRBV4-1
TGCGCCAGCAGCCAAGACTCGCTCATGGGAGGGTCCGGCTACACCTTC
CASSQDSLMGGSGYTF